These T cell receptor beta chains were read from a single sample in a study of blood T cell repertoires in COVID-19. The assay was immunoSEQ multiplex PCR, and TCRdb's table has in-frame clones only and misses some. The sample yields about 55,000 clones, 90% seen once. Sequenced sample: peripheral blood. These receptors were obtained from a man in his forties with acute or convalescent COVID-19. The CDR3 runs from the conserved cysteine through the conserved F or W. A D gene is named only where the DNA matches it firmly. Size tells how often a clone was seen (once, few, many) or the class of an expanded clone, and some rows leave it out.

CASGDRPMNTEAFF TGTGCCAGCGGAGACAGGCCGATGAACACTGAAGCTTTCTTT TRBJ1-1 . . TRBV6-5
CASFRYRDTGELFF TGTGCCAGCTTCCGATACAGGGACACCGGGGAGCTGTTTTTT TRBJ2-2 . . TRBV7-3
CASSSNRLAVSTDTQYF TGCGCCAGCAGCTCTAATCGACTAGCGGTTAGCACAGATACGCAGTATTTT TRBJ2-3 . TRBD2 TRBV5-1
CASSLSGRSPSGELFF TGTGCCAGCAGTCTTAGCGGGAGGTCCCCCTCCGGGGAGCTGTTTTTT TRBJ2-2 . TRBD2 TRBV7-2
CASSQEKGGYEQYF TGCGCCAGCAGCCAAGAGAAAGGGGGCTACGAGCAGTACTTC TRBJ2-7 . . TRBV4-3
CASSPSVGSHNSPLHF TGTGCCAGCAGCCCTAGTGTGGGGAGTCATAATTCACCCCTCCACTTT TRBJ1-6 . . TRBV9
CASSEDQGAGPQHF TGCGCCAGCAGTGAGGATCAGGGGGCTGGGCCCCAGCATTTT TRBJ1-5 . TRBD1 TRBV10-2
CASSGIGGETEAFF TGTGCCAGCAGCGGAATCGGAGGGGAAACTGAAGCTTTCTTT TRBJ1-1 . . TRBV7-2
CASRGQPYEQYF TGTGCCAGCAGAGGACAGCCGTACGAGCAGTACTTC TRBJ2-7 . . TRBV6-5
CASSHIRDRKNTEAFF TGTGCCAGCAGCCACATCCGGGACAGGAAGAACACTGAAGCTTTCTTT TRBJ1-1 . TRBD1 TRBV3-1/TRBV3-2
CASSLTGILGAFF TGTGCCAGTAGTTTGACAGGGATCCTCGGGGCTTTCTTT TRBJ1-1 . TRBD1 TRBV19
CASSLRGGSYEQYF TGTGCCAGCAGCTTACGTGGTGGGAGCTACGAGCAGTACTTC TRBJ2-7 . . TRBV7-3
CASSLVSTGELFF TGTGCCAGCAGCTTAGTTAGCACCGGGGAGCTGTTTTTT TRBJ2-2 . . TRBV7-2
CAISESRSTGELFF TGTGCCATCAGTGAGTCGAGGAGCACCGGGGAGCTGTTTTTT TRBJ2-2 . . TRBV10-3
CASSLVQAAGDTQYF TGTGCCAGCAGCTTAGTGCAGGCGGCGGGAGATACGCAGTATTTT TRBJ2-3 . . TRBV7-6
CASSFVPGQGNTEAFF TGTGCCAGCAGCTTCGTCCCGGGACAGGGGAACACTGAAGCTTTCTTT TRBJ1-1 . TRBD1 TRBV7-2
CATSRGTVHNSPLHF TGTGCCACCAGCAGAGGGACAGTACATAATTCACCCCTCCACTTT TRBJ1-6 . . TRBV15
CATSRYQTRETQYF TGTGCCACCAGCAGATACCAAACGCGAGAGACCCAGTACTTC TRBJ2-5 once . TRBV15
CASRQQDYGYTF TGTGCCAGCAGGCAACAGGACTATGGCTACACCTTC TRBJ1-2 . . TRBV6-5
CASSRTGPSEKLFF TGTGCCAGCAGTCGGACAGGGCCTTCTGAAAAACTGTTTTTT TRBJ1-4 once TRBD1 TRBV6-5
CASSLTSGPTDTQYF TGCGCCAGCAGCTTGACTAGCGGGCCCACAGATACGCAGTATTTT TRBJ2-3 . TRBD2 TRBV5-1
CASSLDSLVGYTF TGTGCCAGCAGTCTAGACAGCCTAGTTGGCTACACCTTC TRBJ1-2 . . TRBV2
CASSSRGTSGTSTDTQYF TGTGCCAGCAGCTCCAGGGGGACTAGCGGGACTAGCACAGATACGCAGTATTTT TRBJ2-3 . TRBD2 TRBV7-2
CASSGGTAGNSPLHF TGTGCCAGCAGCGGCGGGACAGCAGGGAATTCACCCCTCCACTTT TRBJ1-6 few TRBD1 TRBV9
CASSQLAGSYNEQFF TGTGCCAGCAGCCAACTAGCGGGATCTTACAATGAGCAGTTCTTC TRBJ2-1 . TRBD2 TRBV14
CASSYRTGYGEQYF TGTGCCAGCAGTTACCGCACAGGGTATGGCGAGCAGTACTTC TRBJ2-7 . . TRBV6-5
CATSDSDTYEQYF TGTGCCACCAGTGATTCTGACACCTACGAGCAGTACTTC TRBJ2-7 . . TRBV24-1
CASSYPSGRGRHEQYF TGTGCCAGCAGTTACCCTTCCGGCAGGGGGCGGCACGAGCAGTACTTC TRBJ2-7 . TRBD1 TRBV6-5
CASSPYRLGGRQNEKLFF TGTGCCAGTAGCCCTTATCGCCTGGGGGGACGGCAAAATGAAAAACTGTTTTTT TRBJ1-4 . . TRBV19
CASTRERVNTEAFF TGTGCCAGTACGAGGGAGAGGGTGAACACTGAAGCTTTCTTT TRBJ1-1 . . TRBV19
CASSLAGEQPQHF TGTGCCAGCAGCTTGGCCGGTGAGCAGCCCCAGCATTTT TRBJ1-5 . . TRBV5-4
CSVVGLAGASYEQYF TGCAGCGTTGTGGGATTAGCGGGAGCGTCCTACGAGCAGTACTTC TRBJ2-7 . TRBD2 TRBV29-1